The rows below give T cell receptor beta chains drawn from one sample of a study of T cells in Graves' hyperthyroidism and ophthalmopathy. From the multiplex PCR reads, TCRdb called clonotypes with MiXCR, one entry per CDR3 protein. This sample carries over 250,000 distinct CDR3 sequences, about a sixth of them seen once, and the ten largest clones take around 57%. The specimen was blood. These receptors were collected from a woman in her sixties or seventies with Graves' ophthalmopathy. Each CDR3 is given with its conserved first and last residue. The D gene is left open where the match is weak. Expanded clones get a size class; other rows say once, few or many, or leave the size out.

abundance	v_gene	j_gene	d_gene	CDR3nt	CDR3aa
few	TRBV24-1	TRBJ2-5	NA	TGTGCCACCAGTGATGCACAGGGTTCAGAGACCCAGTACTTC	CATSDAQGSETQYF
NA	TRBV29-1	TRBJ2-3	TRBD1	TGCAGCGTTCGGACAGGCTACACAGATACGCAGTATTTT	CSVRTGYTDTQYF
many	TRBV6-6	TRBJ2-2	NA	TGTGCCAGCAGTTACTCGAGGTTCCAGTCCGGGGAGCTGTTTTTT	CASSYSRFQSGELFF
NA	TRBV20-1	TRBJ2-3	TRBD1	TGCAGTGCTGCGAAAACCGGGACAGGACTCCGAGATACGCAGTATTTT	CSAAKTGTGLRDTQYF
NA	TRBV6-9	TRBJ1-2	NA	TGTGCCAGCAGTTATGGGGGGAGCTATGGCCACACCTTC	CASSYGGSYGHTF
many	TRBV15	TRBJ2-1	TRBD2	TGTGCCACCAGCAGAGGGGGACTAGCGGAAAGCTCCTACAATGAGCAGTTCTTC	CATSRGGLAESSYNEQFF
NA	TRBV5-1	TRBJ2-2	TRBD1	TGCGCCACAAACAGGGGGCCGAACACCGGGGAGCTGTTTTTT	CATNRGPNTGELFF
many	TRBV5-1	TRBJ2-3	TRBD2	TGCGCCAGCAGCGTGACTAGCGGGATGTCAGATACGCAGTATTTT	CASSVTSGMSDTQYF
NA	TRBV4-3	TRBJ1-6	TRBD1	TGCGCCAGCAGCCAAGTTGTCGGGACAGGGTCACCCCTCCACTTT	CASSQVVGTGSPLHF
few	TRBV6-1	TRBJ2-7	NA	TGTGCCAGCAATCGCCAGGGAAAGCAGTACTTC	CASNRQGKQYF
many	TRBV11-2	TRBJ1-4	NA	TGTGCCAGCAGCTTAGTGAGGCATAATGAAAAACTGTTTTTT	CASSLVRHNEKLFF
many	TRBV2	TRBJ2-6	NA	TGTGCCAGCACCTCTGGGGCCAACGTCCTGACTTTC	CASTSGANVLTF
many	TRBV18	TRBJ2-7	TRBD1	TGTGCCAGCTCACCACAACAGGGGGATGACGAGCAGTACTTC	CASSPQQGDDEQYF
NA	TRBV30	TRBJ2-6	TRBD2	TGTGCCTGGAGTGTGGGGGGGACTGGGGCCAACGTCCTGACTTTC	CAWSVGGTGANVLTF
few	TRBV19	TRBJ1-1	NA	TGTGCCAGTAGAAAGACAAACGCACCAAGGGAGGAAGCTTTCTTT	CASRKTNAPREEAFF
NA	TRBV19	TRBJ1-6	TRBD1	TGTGCCAGTAAGGGGGCATCAAATTCACCCCTCCACTTT	CASKGASNSPLHF
NA	TRBV5-1	TRBJ1-6	NA	TGCGCCAGCAGCCTCTATGATTCACCCCTCCACTTT	CASSLYDSPLHF
many	TRBV30	TRBJ1-2	NA	TGTGCCTGGAGTACAAGTAACTATGGCTACACCTTC	CAWSTSNYGYTF
many	TRBV3-1	TRBJ2-2	NA	TGTGCCAGCAGCCCTTTGACTAGTCGTCGGCTGTTTTTT	CASSPLTSRRLFF
NA	TRBV20-1	TRBJ2-5	TRBD2	TGCAGTGCTCAAGGACTAGCGAGCCAAGAGACCCAGTACTTC	CSAQGLASQETQYF
many	TRBV20-1	TRBJ2-1	TRBD2	TGCAGTGCACCTGGACTAGCGGAGAAATACAATGAGCAGTTCTTC	CSAPGLAEKYNEQFF
few	TRBV20-1	TRBJ2-1	TRBD2	TGCAGTGCTAGACTTGCTAGCGGGAGGGCCCGCGAGCAGTTCTTC	CSARLASGRAREQFF
NA	TRBV5-4	TRBJ2-6	NA	TGTGCCAGCAGCTTGGTTGTCCAGACCTCTGGGGCCAACGTCCTGACTTTC	CASSLVVQTSGANVLTF
few	TRBV5-6	TRBJ2-1	NA	TGTGCCAGCACCCCCGGGCTGAACAATGAGCAGTTCTTC	CASTPGLNNEQFF
many	TRBV7-8	TRBJ2-3	TRBD1	TGTGCCAGCAGCTTGGTACCGGGACAGGGGGCTGCGGATACGCAGTATTTT	CASSLVPGQGAADTQYF
many	TRBV7-2	TRBJ1-1	NA	TGTGCCAGCAGAAATCAGAGGAACACTGAAGCTTTCTTT	CASRNQRNTEAFF
NA	TRBV5-1	TRBJ2-7	TRBD1	TGTGCCAGCAGTCTATTTACCGGGACAGCTTATCCCGCCTACGAGCAGTACTTC	CASSLFTGTAYPAYEQYF
few	TRBV18	TRBJ1-1	TRBD1	TGTGCCAGCTCACGAACGGACAGGGCCAAGAACACTGAAGCTTTCTTT	CASSRTDRAKNTEAFF
many	TRBV6-1	TRBJ1-6	NA	TGTGCCAGCAGACAGGGTTTTTCACCCCTCCACTTT	CASRQGFSPLHF
many	TRBV6-2/TRBV6-3	TRBJ2-5	TRBD2	TGTGCCAGCAGTAATATAGGACTAGATGGGGAGACCCAGTACTTC	CASSNIGLDGETQYF
many	TRBV2	TRBJ2-1	TRBD2	TGTGCCAGCAGTCAAAGGGGGACTAGACACAATGAGCAGTTCTTC	CASSQRGTRHNEQFF
many	TRBV5-1	TRBJ1-1	TRBD1	TGCGCCAGCAGCCAGAAAACAGGGGCGACTGAAGCTTTCTTT	CASSQKTGATEAFF
few	TRBV18	TRBJ2-7	NA	TGTGCCAGCTCACCGGCCTTGGGGGTTGGTGGCTACGAGCAGTACTTC	CASSPALGVGGYEQYF
many	TRBV2	TRBJ2-5	TRBD1	TGTGCCAGCAGGGACAGGGGAGAGACCCAGTACTTC	CASRDRGETQYF
few	TRBV5-1	TRBJ2-7	TRBD2	TGCGCCAGCGGTAGCGGGACCTCCTACGAGCAGTACTTC	CASGSGTSYEQYF
many	TRBV18	TRBJ1-2	TRBD1	TGTGCCAGCTCACCGGACAGGGTAGAGGGCTACACCTTC	CASSPDRVEGYTF
NA	TRBV7-9	TRBJ1-5	NA	TGTGCCAGCAGCTTAGGTCCGTCAGGGACCCAGCCCCAGCATTTT	CASSLGPSGTQPQHF
many	TRBV5-1	TRBJ2-3	NA	TGCGCCAGCAGCGTGAACAGGGACCCGGCAGATACGCAGTATTTT	CASSVNRDPADTQYF
NA	TRBV5-1	TRBJ2-6	NA	TGCGCCACCGCGGCGGGGCCCATTGGGGCCAACGTCCTGACTTTC	CATAAGPIGANVLTF
many	TRBV11-2	TRBJ2-7	NA	TGTGCCAGCAGCTTACAGCCGATTACCGACTACGAGCAGTACTTC	CASSLQPITDYEQYF
many	TRBV20-1	TRBJ2-7	NA	TGCAGTGCTAGAACGGACTTTTACGAGCAGTACTTC	CSARTDFYEQYF
few	TRBV19	TRBJ1-1	NA	TGTGCCAGTAGTATAGTCGGTGTAAACACTGAAGCTTTCTTT	CASSIVGVNTEAFF
many	TRBV15	TRBJ2-3	NA	TGTGCCACCAGCAGTGGGCGGAGGGGTGCCACAGATACGCAGTATTTT	CATSSGRRGATDTQYF
few	TRBV4-3	TRBJ1-6	NA	TGCGCCAGCAGTCGGGGGAGAGGAGTCAATTCACCCCTCCACTTT	CASSRGRGVNSPLHF
few	TRBV5-4	TRBJ1-4	TRBD1	TGTGCCAGCAGCTTGGACAGGGGGAGTGAAAAACTGTTTTTT	CASSLDRGSEKLFF
NA	TRBV28	TRBJ2-7	TRBD1	TGTGCCAGCAGTCATGGACAGGGACGAAGAAGCTACGAGCAGTACTTC	CASSHGQGRRSYEQYF
many	TRBV28	TRBJ2-7	TRBD2	TGTGCCAGCAGGGCCAGCGGGATTCCCTACGAGCAGTACTTC	CASRASGIPYEQYF
many	TRBV20-1	TRBJ2-5	TRBD2	TGCAGTGCTAGTACTAGCGGGAGGGCCTGGGAGACCCAGTACTTC	CSASTSGRAWETQYF
few	TRBV5-8	TRBJ1-1	NA	TGTGCCAGCAGCAATAGAATGACAGGGAACACTGAAGCTTTCTTT	CASSNRMTGNTEAFF
NA	TRBV7-3	TRBJ2-2	NA	TGTGCCAGCCGGGACACTAACACCGGGGAGCTGTTTTTT	CASRDTNTGELFF
NA	TRBV20-1	TRBJ2-7	NA	TGCAGTGCTAGTGCATCGATATACGAGCAGTACTTC	CSASASIYEQYF
NA	TRBV29-1	TRBJ1-5	TRBD1	TGCAGCGCTACACTGACAGGGTTGAGTCAGCCCCAGCATTTT	CSATLTGLSQPQHF
NA	TRBV20-1	TRBJ2-2	TRBD2	TGCAGTGCTAGAGTTTTCGGGAGGGCCGACACCGGGGAGCTGTTTTTT	CSARVFGRADTGELFF
many	TRBV6-2/TRBV6-3	TRBJ2-1	NA	TGTGCCAGCAGTTACCCTCCTGACGAGGCGGGTGAGCAGTTCTTC	CASSYPPDEAGEQFF
many	TRBV7-2	TRBJ2-5	NA	TGTGCCAGCAGCTTAGGGCGGGGGCGAAATGGAGAGACCCAGTACTTC	CASSLGRGRNGETQYF
many	TRBV4-3	TRBJ2-7	NA	TGCGCCAGCAGCCAAGCGGGGGCTAGCGGAACCTACGAGCAGTACTTC	CASSQAGASGTYEQYF